This T cell receptor (beta chain) came from a study of T cell responses to AZD1222 COVID-19 vaccine. Overall study findings and caveats: Donor demographics were predominantly white British with a female majority; clonal diversity may be underestimated.

As concerns this clone: Its antigen is not known.

Profiling relied on immunoSEQ multiplex PCR, and the TCRdb table lists in-frame clones only, not all of them. The sample shows under 200,000 clones, roughly 93% of them seen only once. This receptor was obtained from an adult in good health. Sequenced material: peripheral blood, taken on day 0 of AZD1222 vaccination.

CDR3 loop: CASSRFQDEQFF. The CDR3 region has the DNA TGTGCCAGCTCGCGATTTCAGGATGAGCAGTTCTTC. The V gene is TRBV18, the J gene TRBJ2-1; D is ambiguous. V lost 6 bases to trimming and J lost 8 bases, with 11 bases between them. Per the germline V gene, CDR1 is KGHSH and CDR2 is LQKENI. The CDR3 sequence is 12 residues long.